What follows is one T cell receptor (beta chain) and its context. The germline gives CDR1 SGHAT, CDR2 FQNNGV. V gave up 4 bases and J gave up 1 base, with 2 bases separating them. The CDR3 contains 11 residues. The record originates from a study of blood T cell repertoires in COVID-19. The data were produced by immunoSEQ multiplex PCR, yet TCRdb's version contains in-frame clones alone and is incomplete. The sample lists about 50,000 clones; about 90% were seen once. The chain uses TRBV11-2 and TRBJ2-7; no clear D gene. The sequenced sample was peripheral blood. This TCR was sampled from a human donor with active COVID-19. The donor label of this sample is uncertain. The CDR3 DNA follows: TGTGCCAGCAGCTCTTCCTACGAGCAGTACTTC. Protein product: CASSSSYEQYF. Full variable domain (outside the CDR3, taken from reference TRBV11-2 and TRBJ2-7): EAGVAQSPRYKIIEKRQSVAFWCNPISGHATLYWYQQILGQGPKLLIQFQNNGVVDDSQLPKDRFSAERLKGVDSTLKIQPAKLEDSAVYLCASSSSYEQYFGPGTRLTVT.